These 20 T cell receptor beta chains share one sample of origin, sequenced in a study of naive and memory T cell subsets. Their antigen targets remain unknown. Findings of the study overall: Especially in CD8 cells, naive repertoires contained a few larger clonotypes, possibly CD45RA-re-expressing memory cells.

An equimolar mix of two oligonucleotides served as the beta constant-region primer for TRBC1 and TRBC2. Ligated cDNA was amplified by four rounds of PCR with nested alpha and beta constant-region primers and SP2. Each CDR3 protein gets one entry after TCRdb re-called the UMI-ligation and nested PCR reads with MiXCR. The repertoire holds about 150,000 distinct CDR3 sequences, with 20% to 25% as singletons. The sample was naive CD4+ T cells from blood. These receptors originate from a human donor in good health.

This clonotype was seen at least ten times. The chain combines TRBV29-1 with TRBJ2-3; D not resolved. CDR1 is SQVTM and CDR2 is ANQGSEA in the germline V gene. V was trimmed by 4 bases and J by 4 bases, leaving 15 bases between them. CDR3 size: 14 residues. Written as DNA, the CDR3 is TGCAGCGTTGTTAAGACCATTTATGCAGATACGCAGTATTTT. It yields the protein CSVVKTIYADTQYF.

The chain carries TRBV2 and TRBJ2-4; 7 bases line up with TRBD2. Germline V gene sequence: CDR1 SNHLY, CDR2 FYNNEI. The trim removed 7 bases at V and 8 bases at J, leaving 14 bases unmatched. The CDR3 has 15 amino acids. CDR3 region: CASISSGTRGDIQYF. The CDR3 DNA reads as TGTGCCAGCATATCTAGCGGAACACGAGGGGACATTCAGTACTTC.

This clonotype was picked up a small number of times. J is TRBJ2-1 and V is TRBV6-1, with 9 nucleotides matching TRBD1. In germline, CDR1 is MNHNS, CDR2 SASEGT. The CDR3 is 16 amino acids. J was trimmed by 5 bases and V by 6 bases; bases with no gene match: 11. In DNA, the CDR3 is TGTGCCAGCAGCCATATACAGGGGGCGAGGAACAATGAGCAGTTCTTC. Its translation is CASSHIQGARNNEQFF.

The rearrangement joins TRBV6-2 or TRBV6-3 to TRBJ2-7; 7 bases are shared with TRBD1. The germline V gene has CDR1 MNHEY and CDR2 SVGEGT. The CDR3 consists of 16 residues. The J segment lost 2 bases and the V segment lost 2 bases, leaving 9 bases of the junction unmatched. This CDR3 is CASSYPAGTATYEQYF. In nucleotides, the CDR3 is TGTGCCAGCAGTTACCCAGCCGGGACAGCAACCTACGAGCAGTACTTC.

There are a few counts of this clonotype. The rearrangement joins TRBV7-6 to TRBJ2-2; 7 nucleotides align to TRBD2. The V segment lost 1 base and the J segment 4 bases; nucleotides outside the gene matches: 3. Germline V lookup: CDR1 SGHVS, CDR2 FNYEAQ. The CDR3 has 15 residues. The CDR3 loop is CASSLGSSGTGELFF. The CDR3 coding sequence is TGTGCCAGCAGCTTAGGGTCTAGCGGCACCGGGGAGCTGTTTTTT.

This clonotype was recorded many times. DNA for the CDR3: TGTGCCAGCAGTTTGGTTGGGGCGCAGAACTATGGCTACACCTTC. Encoded protein: CASSLVGAQNYGYTF. The chain joins TRBV12-3 or TRBV12-4 to TRBJ1-2; D might be TRBD1 (5 bases). V lost 3 bases and J lost 2, with 13 bases in between. The CDR3 length is 15 residues.

This clonotype appeared a few times. V is TRBV12-3 or TRBV12-4 and J is TRBJ2-1; no firm D call. The V end lost 5 bases, the J end lost 8 bases, and 10 bases lay between the germline ends. The CDR3 has 12 amino acids. CDR3 in amino acids: CASSPDIDEQFF. CDR3 sequence (DNA): TGTGCCAGCAGTCCAGACATCGATGAGCAGTTCTTC.

This clonotype turned up a few times. The gene calls are TRBV20-1 and TRBJ2-1, with 8 bases lining up with TRBD1. The V and J ends lost 8 bases and 5 bases, in that order; junction bases with no gene match: 11. This CDR3 has 14 amino acids. Per germline, CDR1 DFQATT and CDR2 SNEGSKA (reference sequence). CDR3 loop: CSPAGGSLDNEQFF. The CDR3 nucleotides are TGCAGTCCTGCAGGGGGCTCTTTGGACAATGAGCAGTTCTTC.

This sequence joins TRBV3-1 and TRBJ2-7; D remains unclear. Trimming shortened V by 1 base and J by 6 bases, and 10 bases separated the two germline ends. This CDR3 region has 13 residues. The germline gives CDR1 LGHDT, CDR2 YNNKEL (reference sequence). The CDR3 is CASSQVVRSEQYF. Written as DNA, the CDR3 is TGTGCCAGCAGCCAAGTGGTCAGGAGCGAGCAGTACTTC.

This clonotype was seen a handful of times. V and J are TRBV27 and TRBJ2-7; the D gene is possibly TRBD2 (5 bases). CDR1 and CDR2 (germline): MNHEY, SMNVEV (reference sequence). Trimming stripped 7 bases from V and 9 bases from J, with 13 bases between. This CDR3 is 11 amino acids long. The CDR3 region has the DNA TGTGCCAGCAATAAACTCGAGGGGCAGTACTTC. Amino acid sequence: CASNKLEGQYF.

This clonotype has just one count. V gene TRBV20-1 combines with J gene TRBJ2-3, with 13 bases that match TRBD2. The CDR3 loop spans 16 amino acids. CDR1 and CDR2 from the germline V gene are DFQATT and SNEGSKA (reference sequence). The V segment lost 6 bases and the J segment 2 bases; nucleotides outside the gene matches: 8. CDR3 loop: CSAGLAGRQFTDTQYF. DNA of the CDR3: TGCAGTGCGGGACTAGCGGGAAGACAATTCACAGATACGCAGTATTTT.

The table lists this clonotype with many counts. This chain joins TRBV6-5 and TRBJ2-7; D ambiguous. There are 11 residues in the CDR3. V was cut by 4 bases and J by 6 bases, with 7 bases left in between. Germline V gene lookup returns CDR1 MNHEY and CDR2 SVGAGI. CDR3 nucleotide sequence: TGTGCCAGCAGTTCGTTAAGCGAGCAGTACTTC. Translation: CASSSLSEQYF.

This clonotype was recorded a few times. The J gene is TRBJ2-1, the V gene TRBV20-1; 8 bases match TRBD2. Germline loops: CDR1 DFQATT, CDR2 SNEGSKA (reference sequence). V was pared by 5 bases and J by 8 bases, with 5 bases of the junction left unmatched. The CDR3 runs to 12 residues. CDR3 residues: CSAGSGSDEQFF. CDR3 DNA: TGCAGTGCTGGGAGCGGGAGCGATGAGCAGTTCTTC.

This clonotype has more than one count but fewer than ten. This chain links TRBV12-3 or TRBV12-4 with TRBJ1-2; D remains ambiguous. The CDR3 extends over 14 amino acids. Trimming shortened V by 3 bases and J by 0 bases, and 8 bases separated the two germline ends. The CDR3 DNA sequence: TGTGCCAGCAGTTTTGCTAAAGCTAACTATGGCTACACCTTC. This sequence encodes CASSFAKANYGYTF.

The rearrangement joins TRBV20-1 to TRBJ1-1; TRBD1 might be the D (5 bases). Trimming took off 6 bases at V and 1 base at J, with 21 bases between the two ends. This CDR3 contains 16 residues. Looked up from germline, CDR1 is DFQATT and CDR2 is SNEGSKA (reference sequence). DNA for the CDR3: TGCAGTGCAAAGACAGCACCGTTCGCATGGAACACTGAAGCTTTCTTT. Translation: CSAKTAPFAWNTEAFF.

J is TRBJ1-1 and V is TRBV20-1; the match to TRBD1 covers 8 bases. With V trimmed by 3 bases and J by 4 bases, 10 bases remained unmatched. This CDR3 region has 15 residues. In germline, CDR1 is DFQATT, CDR2 SNEGSKA (reference sequence). As DNA, the CDR3 is TGCAGTGCTAGGAGCCAGGGGGCAATTCGCACTGAAGCTTTCTTT. Translated: CSARSQGAIRTEAFF.

The J gene is TRBJ1-1, the V gene TRBV6-6; TRBD1 agrees at 8 bases. Trimming cost V 0 bases and J 0 bases; bases outside gene matches: 3. The length of the CDR3 is 16 residues. Germline CDR1 and CDR2: MNHNY and SVGAGI (reference sequence). CDR3 DNA: TGTGCCAGCAGTTACTCAGGGGACAGGATGAACACTGAAGCTTTCTTT. This encodes CASSYSGDRMNTEAFF.

This chain links TRBV7-7 with TRBJ2-2; 7 bases fit TRBD1. This CDR3 spans 17 amino acids. Losses at the gene ends were 2 bases for V and 2 bases for J; bases not matched to a gene: 8. The germline V gene has CDR1 SSHAT and CDR2 FNYEAQ (reference sequence). DNA for the CDR3: TGTGCCAGCAGCTTACTCTGGGGACAGCTAAACACCGGGGAGCTGTTTTTT. Translation gives CASSLLWGQLNTGELFF.

This clonotype was picked up a small number of times. V is TRBV7-6 and J is TRBJ1-2; 9 nucleotides align to TRBD1. V lost 0 bases, J lost 6 bases, and 8 bases stayed unmatched. Germline CDR1 is SGHVS and CDR2 is FNYEAQ. This CDR3 contains 16 residues. The CDR3 DNA reads TGTGCCAGCAGCTTAGCGGGGGCACAGGGGGCGAATGGCTACACCTTC. As protein: CASSLAGAQGANGYTF.

The chain is built from TRBV7-9 and TRBJ2-5; 10 nucleotides agree with TRBD1. This CDR3 contains 16 residues. After removal of 5 bases from V and 5 bases from J, the junction contained 11 bases not matched to a gene. The V gene's germline CDR1 is SEHNR and CDR2 FQNEAQ (reference sequence). CDR3 sequence reads: CASSLAGTGVGETQYF. DNA of the CDR3: TGTGCCAGCAGCCTCGCCGGGACAGGGGTTGGGGAGACCCAGTACTTC.